This entry is about one TCR beta chain. Its antigen is not identified. The entry originates in a study of T cell responses to AZD1222 COVID-19 vaccine. Measured with immunoSEQ multiplex PCR; TCRdb has only the in-frame clones, and not every one. This table has over 85,000 clones, about 87% appearing once. Germline V gene sequence: CDR1 SGHTA, CDR2 FQGNSA. V shed 6 bases and J shed 4 bases, with 13 bases lying between them. The CDR3 totals 14 residues. General study findings and limits: Spike-specific TCR breadth and depth went up after people got two AZD1222 doses. There were mostly white British donors and more females than males, and clonal diversity was possibly underestimated. Samples come after the peak T cell response, not at day 14. Targeting of unmutated variant regions was reportedly seen in nearly half of spike-specific TCRs.

The material was peripheral blood, obtained on day 0 of AZD1222 vaccination. The chain carries TRBV7-2 and TRBJ1-3; possible D gene TRBD1, 5 bases. The sequence was obtained from an adult in good health. DNA of the CDR3: TGTGCCAGCAGTCCACTGACAGTGGGAAACACCATATATTTT. Amino acids: CASSPLTVGNTIYF.